The 31 T cell receptor beta chains below were found in one sample sequenced in a study of CD8+ T cells in alopecia areata. RNA was isolated and reverse transcribed to cDNA, the sequencing template. The repertoire was sequenced with immunoSEQ multiplex PCR; TCRdb's copy has only in-frame clones and lacks some. The sample consists of about 150,000 clones, about 60% of them appearing once. Sample: CD4+ T cells sorted from blood. The receptors stem from a human donor in good health.

This clone has just a few counts. The V gene is TRBV2, the J gene TRBJ1-5; 9 bases are a match to TRBD1. Germline lookup yields CDR1 SNHLY and CDR2 FYNNEI. Losses at the gene ends were 5 bases for V and 1 base for J; bases not matched to a gene: 3. The length of the CDR3 is 15 residues. The CDR3 loop is CASSQQGASNQPQHF. CDR3 coding DNA: TGTGCCAGCAGTCAACAGGGGGCGAGCAATCAGCCCCAGCATTTT.

V usage is TRBV2 and J usage is TRBJ2-7, with 13 bases identical to TRBD2. V shed 6 bases and J 4 bases; nucleotides not matched to a gene: 6. The CDR3 length is 15 residues. Looked up from germline, CDR1 is SNHLY and CDR2 is FYNNEI. CDR3 region: CASSPRLAGGYEQYF. The CDR3 bases are TGTGCCAGCAGCCCTAGACTAGCGGGAGGATACGAGCAGTACTTC.

This clone has a handful of counts. The chain is built from TRBV29-1 and TRBJ1-4, with D possibly being TRBD1 (5 bases). CDR3 length: 14 amino acids. V lost 7 bases and J lost 3, with 15 bases in between. Per germline, CDR1 SQVTM and CDR2 ANQGSEA. DNA of the CDR3: TGCAGCGGGACCGTGGGGCGGGCTAATGAAAAACTGTTTTTT. Protein: CSGTVGRANEKLFF.

The V call is TRBV29-1, the J call TRBJ1-5; the match to TRBD1 covers 9 bases. Per the germline V gene, CDR1 is SQVTM and CDR2 is ANQGSEA. CDR3 length equals 14 residues. V dropped 5 bases and J dropped 8; count of bases not matched to a gene: 10. The CDR3 is CSVLTGTGKEPQHF. The CDR3 DNA reads as TGCAGCGTTCTCACCGGGACAGGGAAAGAGCCCCAGCATTTT.

The chain carries TRBV29-1 and TRBJ2-7, with TRBD1 matching over 9 bases. Looked up from germline, CDR1 is SQVTM and CDR2 is ANQGSEA. V lost 6 bases and J lost 3; bases outside the gene matches: 12. The CDR3 is 15 amino acids. DNA for the CDR3: TGCAGCGTCCTTCAAACCGGGACAGGGCGCTACGAGCAGTACTTC. It codes for CSVLQTGTGRYEQYF.

The chain has TRBV2 and TRBJ2-7; D is unresolved. Germline-derived CDR1 and CDR2 are SNHLY and FYNNEI. Trimming pared 6 bases from V and 7 bases from J, leaving 13 bases between. The CDR3 runs to 12 residues. The CDR3 coding sequence is TGTGCCAGCAGCGTGATGACGCGTGAGCAGTACTTC. As protein: CASSVMTREQYF. The whole variable domain, remainder taken from reference TRBV2 and TRBJ2-7, is EPEVTQTPSHQVTQMGQEVILRCVPISNHLYFYWYRQILGQKVEFLVSFYNNEISEKSEIFDDQFSVERPDGSNFTLKIRSTKLEDSAMYFCASSVMTREQYFGPGTRLTVT.

This clone was observed once. The chain employs TRBV5-6 and TRBJ1-2; TRBD1 matches at 7 bases. Germline-derived CDR1 and CDR2 are SGHDT and YYEEEE. V trimming: 5 bases; J trimming: 4 bases; junction bases outside the gene matches: 8. The CDR3 is 14 residues long. The CDR3 reads CASSSRGISYGYTF. The CDR3 region has the DNA TGTGCCAGCAGTTCCAGGGGGATCTCCTATGGCTACACCTTC.

The V and J genes are TRBV13 and TRBJ2-3, with 8 bases aligning to TRBD2. V was pared by 5 bases and J by 2 bases, with 12 bases of the junction left unmatched. Germline values: CDR1 PRHDT, CDR2 FYEKMQ (reference sequence). This CDR3 has 17 residues. The CDR3 here is CASSLMASGPYTDTQYF. Here the CDR3 DNA reads TGTGCCAGCAGCCTAATGGCTAGCGGGCCTTACACAGATACGCAGTATTTT.

The chain uses TRBV6-5 and TRBJ2-1; D is perhaps TRBD2 (5 bases). V lost 10 bases and J lost 4, with 8 bases in between. The CDR3 spans 11 residues. Germline CDR1 is MNHEY and CDR2 is SVGAGI. The CDR3 loop is CATEGYNEQFF. The DNA of the CDR3 is TGTGCCACCGAGGGATACAATGAGCAGTTCTTC.

In this sample, this clone turned up a few times. The chain joins TRBV4-2 to TRBJ2-1; D is undetermined. Trimming took 0 bases from V and 7 from J, leaving 7 bases between them. The germline CDR1 and CDR2 sequences are LGHNA and YNFKEQ. The CDR3 covers 13 residues. The CDR3 nucleotides read TGTGCCAGCAGCCAAGATGGGCTGAATGAGCAGTTCTTC. Its translation: CASSQDGLNEQFF.

The rearrangement uses TRBV25-1 and TRBJ1-1, with no clear D. This CDR3 comprises 13 residues. The V gene lost 4 bases and the J gene lost 5 bases, with 11 bases spanning the gap. The germline CDR1 and CDR2 sequences are MGHDK and SYGVNS. CDR3 in DNA: TGTGCCAGCAGTGTCATGTCCAATACTGAAGCTTTCTTT. The encoded protein is CASSVMSNTEAFF.

This clone was counted a few times. This sequence joins TRBV29-1 and TRBJ2-2, with 10 bases fitting TRBD2. After removal of 4 bases from V and 4 bases from J, the junction contained 0 bases not matched to a gene. Germline V CDR1 and CDR2: SQVTM, ANQGSEA. The CDR3 spans 13 residues. DNA for the CDR3: TGCAGCGTTGGGACTAGCGGCACCGGGGAGCTGTTTTTT. Translated: CSVGTSGTGELFF.

The V gene is TRBV29-1, the J gene TRBJ2-4; 16 bases map to TRBD2. CDR1 is SQVTM and CDR2 is ANQGSEA in the germline V gene. J lost 6 bases, V lost 6 bases, and 5 bases had no gene match. This CDR3 has 15 amino acids. The CDR3 coding sequence is TGCAGCGTCGGGACTAGCGGGAGGGGATTAAACATTCAGTACTTC. Translation: CSVGTSGRGLNIQYF.

This clone was detected a few times. The chain is built from TRBV29-1 and TRBJ2-7; TRBD1 agrees at 7 bases. Germline CDR1 is SQVTM and CDR2 is ANQGSEA. This CDR3 region has 11 residues. V gave up 7 bases and J gave up 3 bases; unmatched junction bases: 3. CDR3 amino acids: CSGGQIYEQYF. The CDR3 DNA sequence: TGCAGCGGGGGACAGATCTACGAGCAGTACTTC.

There are a few counts of this clone. The J gene is TRBJ2-7, the V gene TRBV28; either TRBD1 or TRBD2 may fit D (5 bases each). Between the trimmed V and J ends, which lost 6 bases and 3 bases, there was a span of 18 bases. Germline V CDR1 and CDR2: MDHEN, SYDVKM. This CDR3 is 15 amino acids long. The CDR3 spells CASSPLTGAFYEQYF. The CDR3, as DNA: TGTGCCAGCAGCCCCTTAACCGGGGCCTTCTACGAGCAGTACTTC.

In this sample, this clone turned up a few times. The chain couples TRBV27 to TRBJ1-1; D is possibly TRBD1 (6 bases). Trimming took off 4 bases at V and 7 bases at J, with 10 bases between the two ends. Germline-derived CDR1 and CDR2 are MNHEY and SMNVEV (reference sequence). The CDR3 runs 12 residues. This CDR3 reads CASSSIQGEAFF. CDR3 DNA: TGTGCCAGCAGTTCCATACAGGGTGAAGCTTTCTTT.

The chain recombines TRBV4-1 with TRBJ2-1; a possible D gene is TRBD2 (6 bases). The V and J ends lost 5 bases and 7 bases respectively, with 18 bases between them. Germline V CDR1 and CDR2: MGHRA, YSYEKL. This CDR3 has 15 residues. The CDR3 reads CASSGGGNIRNEQFF. The DNA for the CDR3 is TGCGCCAGCAGCGGGGGAGGTAACATCAGGAATGAGCAGTTCTTC.

This clone was seen more than once but under ten times. This chain connects TRBV10-3 to TRBJ1-2, with D unresolved. Trimming stripped 6 bases from V and 0 bases from J, with 8 bases between. The germline gives CDR1 ENHRY, CDR2 SYGVKD. The CDR3 runs to 13 residues. CDR3 sequence: CAIRDLTNYGYTF. The CDR3 region has the DNA TGTGCCATCAGAGATCTCACTAACTATGGCTACACCTTC.

V is TRBV6-1 and J is TRBJ1-2; D possibly corresponds to TRBD1 (6 bases). The V gene's germline CDR1 is MNHNS and CDR2 SASEGT. The CDR3 is 14 residues long. Trimming removed 5 bases at V and 5 bases at J, with 15 bases between. The CDR3: CASSLQQGSYGYTF. CDR3 coding DNA: TGTGCCAGCAGTCTACAACAGGGAAGTTATGGCTACACCTTC.

The chain links TRBV6-5 to TRBJ1-5, with D possibly being TRBD1 (6 bases). The CDR3 runs to 12 residues. Per germline, CDR1 MNHEY and CDR2 SVGAGI. V lost 7 bases and J 11 bases, leaving 15 bases between the germline ends. CDR3 DNA sequence: TGTGCCAGCAAAAGGGAGGGGGGGACCCAGCATTTT. It yields the protein CASKREGGTQHF.

The chain is built from TRBV5-6 and TRBJ2-2, with 11 bases lining up with TRBD2. Germline V CDR1 and CDR2: SGHDT, YYEEEE. With V trimmed by 0 bases and J by 16 bases, 5 bases remained unmatched. The length of the CDR3 is 13 residues. The CDR3 DNA sequence: TGTGCCAGCAGCTTGGGACTAGCGGGGTCCCGGTTTTTT. Its protein product is CASSLGLAGSRFF.

This chain connects TRBV6-5 to TRBJ2-7; 10 nucleotides match TRBD2. Unmatched junction bases numbered 11, after V lost 2 bases and J lost 7 bases. The CDR3 length is 16 residues. Germline CDR1 is MNHEY and CDR2 is SVGAGI. Here the CDR3 DNA reads TGTGCCAGCAGTTACGCTTCGGCTAGCGGGAGATGGGAGCAGTACTTC. This gives the protein CASSYASASGRWEQYF.

V gene TRBV29-1 combines with J gene TRBJ2-7; no clear D gene. Trimming took off 6 bases at V and 5 bases at J, with 14 bases between the two ends. Germline-derived CDR1 and CDR2 are SQVTM and ANQGSEA. The CDR3 consists of 12 residues. The DNA of the CDR3 is TGCAGCGTGGGCAATGAGATCCACGAGCAGTACTTC. It is translated as CSVGNEIHEQYF.

The V call is TRBV11-2, the J call TRBJ1-1, with unresolved D. The V gene lost 6 bases and the J gene lost 5 bases, with 13 bases spanning the gap. The length of the CDR3 is 13 residues. Germline-derived CDR1 and CDR2 are SGHAT and FQNNGV. CDR3 nucleotides: TGTGCCAGCAGGGGCCTCGTGGGTACTGAAGCTTTCTTT. Its translation is CASRGLVGTEAFF.

This clone was seen more than once but under ten times. The CDR3 is CASSTLTGPIRVHF. CDR3 DNA: TGTGCCAGCAGTACTCTGACAGGGCCCATAAGGGTGCATTTT. V and J are TRBV27 and TRBJ1-5, with TRBD1 matching over 7 bases. The CDR3 has 14 amino acids. Germline V lookup: CDR1 MNHEY, CDR2 SMNVEV (reference sequence). V trimming: 5 bases; J trimming: 15 bases; junction bases outside the gene matches: 16.

This chain connects TRBV27 to TRBJ1-4; TRBD1 agrees at 8 bases. The CDR3 sequence is 16 residues long. Per germline, CDR1 MNHEY and CDR2 SMNVEV (reference sequence). With 5 bases clipped from V and 3 bases from J, the junction kept 8 bases outside the gene matches. The CDR3 nucleotides read TGTGCCAGCAGTCCCGGGACAGGAACCCCTAATGAAAAACTGTTTTTT. Its translation: CASSPGTGTPNEKLFF.

The chain uses TRBV4-1 and TRBJ1-4, with a weak D call TRBD1 (5 bases). Germline CDR1 is MGHRA and CDR2 is YSYEKL. The CDR3 has 16 residues. Trimming pared 4 bases from V and 3 bases from J, leaving 15 bases between. The CDR3: CASSRPGSGANEKLFF. The CDR3 DNA is TGCGCCAGCAGCCGCCCAGGGAGCGGGGCTAATGAAAAACTGTTTTTT.

Worth noting for this clone: This CDR3 is also generated by other DNA sequences in the sample. The chain carries TRBV18 and TRBJ2-3; the D is unclear. Germline CDR1 and CDR2: KGHSH and LQKENI. The CDR3 covers 11 residues. The V end was cut by 3 bases, the J end by 5 bases, with 3 bases between. The CDR3 nucleotides are TGTGCCAGCTCACCCCAAGATACGCAGTATTTT. Amino acid sequence: CASSPQDTQYF. The full variable domain, rest sourced from reference TRBV18 and TRBJ2-3, is NAGVMQNPRHLVRRRGQEARLRCSPMKGHSHVYWYRQLPEEGLKFMVYLQKENIIDESGMPKERFSAEFPKEGPSILRIQQVVRGDSAAYFCASSPQDTQYFGPGTRLTVL.

This clone was observed a handful of times. The chain recombines TRBV19 with TRBJ2-4; D not certain. CDR1 is LNHDA and CDR2 is SQIVND in the germline V gene (reference sequence). V was shortened by 5 bases and J by 4 bases, with 6 bases between the two germline ends. This CDR3 comprises 12 residues. The CDR3 nucleotides read TGTGCCAGTAGTGAGCAGAAAAACATTCAGTACTTC. Translating gives CASSEQKNIQYF.

This clone was observed a handful of times. The gene calls are TRBV12-5 and TRBJ1-4; D call uncertain. Germline V gene sequence: CDR1 LGHNT, CDR2 FRNRAP. The CDR3 has 15 amino acids. Deletions cut 2 bases from V and 11 bases from J, with 18 bases between. CDR3 protein: CASGLYRVASRKLFF. The DNA of the CDR3 is TGTGCTAGTGGTTTGTATAGGGTCGCTTCTAGGAAACTGTTTTTT.

The chain carries TRBV5-4 and TRBJ2-4; D might be TRBD1 (5 bases). The CDR3 consists of 16 residues. Trimming took off 1 base at V and 3 bases at J, with 14 bases between the two ends. Germline V gene data show CDR1 as SGHNT and CDR2 as YYREEE (reference sequence). The CDR3 nucleotides are TGTGCCAGCAGCTTGTCTGGGCAAGGGGTCAAAAACATTCAGTACTTC. It translates to CASSLSGQGVKNIQYF. The whole variable domain, filled in from reference TRBV5-4 and TRBJ2-4, reads ETGVTQSPTHLIKTRGQQVTLRCSSQSGHNTVSWYQQALGQGPQFIFQYYREEENGRGNFPPRFSGLQFPNYSSELNVNALELDDSALYLCASSLSGQGVKNIQYFGAGTRLSVL.